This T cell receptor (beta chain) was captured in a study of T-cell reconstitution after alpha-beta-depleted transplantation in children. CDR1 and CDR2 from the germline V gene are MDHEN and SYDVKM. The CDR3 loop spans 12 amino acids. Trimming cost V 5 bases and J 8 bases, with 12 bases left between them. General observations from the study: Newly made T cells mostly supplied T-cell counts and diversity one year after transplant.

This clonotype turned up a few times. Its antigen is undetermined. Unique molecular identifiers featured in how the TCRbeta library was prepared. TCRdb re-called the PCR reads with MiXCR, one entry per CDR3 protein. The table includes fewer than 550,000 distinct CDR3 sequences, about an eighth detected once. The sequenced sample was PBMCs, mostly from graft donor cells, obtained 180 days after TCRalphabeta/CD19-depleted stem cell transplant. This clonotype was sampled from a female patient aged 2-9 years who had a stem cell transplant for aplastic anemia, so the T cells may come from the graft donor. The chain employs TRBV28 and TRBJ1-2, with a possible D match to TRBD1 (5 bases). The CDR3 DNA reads TGTGCCAGCAGTGGTAGGGACGACGGCTACACCTTC. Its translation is CASSGRDDGYTF.